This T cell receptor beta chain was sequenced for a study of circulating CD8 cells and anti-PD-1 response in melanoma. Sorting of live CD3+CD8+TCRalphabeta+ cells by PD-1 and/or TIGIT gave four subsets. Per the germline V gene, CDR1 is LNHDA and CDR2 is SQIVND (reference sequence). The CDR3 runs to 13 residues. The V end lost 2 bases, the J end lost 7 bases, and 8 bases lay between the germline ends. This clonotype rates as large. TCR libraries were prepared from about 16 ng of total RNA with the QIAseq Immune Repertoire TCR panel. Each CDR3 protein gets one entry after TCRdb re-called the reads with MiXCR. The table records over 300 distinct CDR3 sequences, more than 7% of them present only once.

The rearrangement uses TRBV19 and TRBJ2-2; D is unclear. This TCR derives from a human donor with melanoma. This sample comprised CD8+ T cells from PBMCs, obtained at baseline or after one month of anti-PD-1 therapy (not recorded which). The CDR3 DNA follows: TGTGCCAGTAGTATATGGAGTAACGGGGAGCTGTTTTTT. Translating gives CASSIWSNGELFF.